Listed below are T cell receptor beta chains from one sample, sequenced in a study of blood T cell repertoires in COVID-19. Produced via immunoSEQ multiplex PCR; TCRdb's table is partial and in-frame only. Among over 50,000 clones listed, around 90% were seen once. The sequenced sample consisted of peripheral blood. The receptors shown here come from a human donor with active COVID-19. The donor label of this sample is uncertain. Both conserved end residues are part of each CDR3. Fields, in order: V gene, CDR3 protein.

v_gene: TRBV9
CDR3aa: CASSVVGTSGGLSTDTQYF

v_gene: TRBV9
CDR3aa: CASSVGRDSQETQYF

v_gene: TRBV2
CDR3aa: CASRPDSQPYNEQFF

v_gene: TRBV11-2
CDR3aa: CASSSGTGDYGYTF

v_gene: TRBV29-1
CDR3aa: CSVGVGEGTEAFF

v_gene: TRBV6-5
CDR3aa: CASSYGDRGRGETQYF

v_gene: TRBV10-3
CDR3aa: CASRDRANNSPLHF

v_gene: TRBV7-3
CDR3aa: CASSLTGESDTGELFF

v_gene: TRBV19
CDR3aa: CASSIPTGDSNQPQHF

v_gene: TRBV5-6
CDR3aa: CASSLEPAGYGYTF

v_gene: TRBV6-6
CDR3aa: CASRPVESSYNSPLHF

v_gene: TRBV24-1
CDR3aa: CATGTAKTDTQYF

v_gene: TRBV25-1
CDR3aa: CASSELEGRDTQYF

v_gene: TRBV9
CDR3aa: CASSVVPGSYEAFF

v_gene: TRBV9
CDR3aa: CASSVASVSYNEQFF

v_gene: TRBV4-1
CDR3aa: CASSRTGTGEQYF

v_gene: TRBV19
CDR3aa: CASQTGKTGSTEAFF

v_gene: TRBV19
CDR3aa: CASSMTDRAGYTF

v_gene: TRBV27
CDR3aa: CASSLWASRRTDTQYF

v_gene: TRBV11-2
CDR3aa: CASSLEAGGNYGYTF

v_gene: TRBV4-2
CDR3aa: CASSQVRGGDSYNEQFF

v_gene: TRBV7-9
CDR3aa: CASTLQGADTEAFF

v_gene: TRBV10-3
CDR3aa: CAISGYTGTEAFF

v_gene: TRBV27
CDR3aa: CASSLGTAYEQYF

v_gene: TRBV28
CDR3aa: CASSSPGQTIYEQYF

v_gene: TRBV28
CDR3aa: CASIPWGQGPSGNTIYF

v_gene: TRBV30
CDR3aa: CAWSLLANTGELFF

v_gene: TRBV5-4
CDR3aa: CASSPGTSNEQFF

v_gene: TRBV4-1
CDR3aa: CASSYGGQANTDTQYF

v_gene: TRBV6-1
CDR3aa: CASSAPGQGSTDTQYF

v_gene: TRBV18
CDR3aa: CASSSTGGTPGANVLTF

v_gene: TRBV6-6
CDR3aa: CASSLDGLAEQFF

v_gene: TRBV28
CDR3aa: CASSTTWRERQYF

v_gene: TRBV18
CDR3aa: CASSPRDRGSVYSNQPQHF

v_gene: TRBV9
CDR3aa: CASSPERGNGVENYGYTF

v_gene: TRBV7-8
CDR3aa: CASSPGSGGLTGELFF

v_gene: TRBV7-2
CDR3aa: CASSWTVDQPQHF

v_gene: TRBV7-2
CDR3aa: CASNLGQPNSPLHF

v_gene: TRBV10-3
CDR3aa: CAIRSGQGAPAFF

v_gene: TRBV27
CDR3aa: CASSMGRNSNEQFF

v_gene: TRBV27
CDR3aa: CASSSPSAGEGGTQYF

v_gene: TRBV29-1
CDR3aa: CSVGGGAEAFF

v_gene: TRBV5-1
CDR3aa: CASSFGTEAFF

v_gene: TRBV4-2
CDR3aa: CASSQERGHTNTEAFF

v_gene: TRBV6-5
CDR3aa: CASRQVNEQYF

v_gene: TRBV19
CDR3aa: CASSIGRDSGELFF

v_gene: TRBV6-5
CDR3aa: CASSYSAGGEQYF

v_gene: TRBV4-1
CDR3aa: CASSFGGGNEKLFF

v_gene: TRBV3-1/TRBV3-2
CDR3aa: CASSQGAVSNQPQHF

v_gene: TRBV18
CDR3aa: CASSPWTGENTEAFF

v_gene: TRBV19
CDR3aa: CASSPGAGTFNSPLHF

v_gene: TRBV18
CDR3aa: CASSPSTGRQEQFF

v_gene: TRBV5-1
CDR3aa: CASSLKGGADNEQFF

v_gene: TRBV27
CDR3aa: CASSPDTMHYGYTF